This T cell receptor (beta chain) appears in the sequencing data of a study of blood T cell repertoires in COVID-19. Study-level background: From T cells, B-cell-depleted T cells, or PBMCs came the material, which was cDNA or gDNA.

Participants came from fewer than 25 US areas, aged roughly 18 to 89 years. Generated by immunoSEQ multiplex PCR, the TCRdb table keeps only in-frame clones and is missing some. The sample holds roughly 250,000 clones, approximately 85% seen once. The sequenced material came from PBMCs or T cells enriched from blood (not recorded which). This receptor was taken from a woman between 50 and 59 years old who had recovered from COVID-19.

The CDR3 DNA reads as TGCAGCGTTGGACAGGGGGTTGGCGGGGAGCTGTTTTTT. Residues: CSVGQGVGGELFF. The chain employs TRBV29-1 and TRBJ2-2; 9 nucleotides agree with TRBD1. J was trimmed by 7 bases and V by 4 bases; bases with no gene match: 4. The germline V gene has CDR1 SQVTM and CDR2 ANQGSEA. The CDR3 loop spans 13 amino acids.